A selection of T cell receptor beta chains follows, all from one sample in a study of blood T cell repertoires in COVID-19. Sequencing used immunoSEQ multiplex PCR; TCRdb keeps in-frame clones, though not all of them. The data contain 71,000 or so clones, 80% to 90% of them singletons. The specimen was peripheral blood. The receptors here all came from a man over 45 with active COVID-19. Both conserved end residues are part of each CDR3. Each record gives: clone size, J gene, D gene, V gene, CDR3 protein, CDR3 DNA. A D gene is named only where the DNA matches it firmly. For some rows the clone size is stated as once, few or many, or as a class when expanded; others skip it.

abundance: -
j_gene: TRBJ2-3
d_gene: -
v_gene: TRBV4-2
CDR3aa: CASSPPESPDTQYF
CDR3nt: TGTGCCAGCAGCCCCCCTGAGTCCCCAGATACGCAGTATTTT

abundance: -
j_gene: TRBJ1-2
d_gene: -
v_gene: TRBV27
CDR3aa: CASSFPGGYGYTF
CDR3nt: TGTGCCAGCAGTTTTCCCGGGGGTTATGGCTACACCTTC

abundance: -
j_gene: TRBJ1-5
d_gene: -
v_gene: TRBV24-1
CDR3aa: CATSIRGDQPQHF
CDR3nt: TGTGCCACCAGTATTCGGGGGGATCAGCCCCAGCATTTT

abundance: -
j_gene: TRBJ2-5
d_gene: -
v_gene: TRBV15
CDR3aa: CATSRDNGGHQETQYF
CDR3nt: TGTGCCACCAGCAGAGATAACGGCGGACATCAAGAGACCCAGTACTTC

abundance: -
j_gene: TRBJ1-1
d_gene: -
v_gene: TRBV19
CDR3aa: CASSILGMNTEAFF
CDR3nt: TGTGCCAGTAGTATCCTCGGGATGAACACTGAAGCTTTCTTT

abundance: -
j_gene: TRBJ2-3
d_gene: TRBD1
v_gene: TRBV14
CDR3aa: CASSQGFQGADTQYF
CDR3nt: TGTGCCAGCAGCCAGGGGTTCCAGGGGGCAGATACGCAGTATTTT

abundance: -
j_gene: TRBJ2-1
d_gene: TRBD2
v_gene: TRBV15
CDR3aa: CATSGTSGGYNEQFF
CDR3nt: TGTGCCACCAGCGGGACTAGCGGGGGGTACAATGAGCAGTTCTTC

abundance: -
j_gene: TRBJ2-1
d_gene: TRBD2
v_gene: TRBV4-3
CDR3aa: CASSLWGGRNYNEQFF
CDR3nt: TGCGCCAGCAGCCTATGGGGCGGGAGGAACTACAATGAGCAGTTCTTC

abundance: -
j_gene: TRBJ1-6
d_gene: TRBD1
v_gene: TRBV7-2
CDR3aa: CASSSYRQGNSPLHF
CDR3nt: TGTGCCAGCAGCTCCTATCGACAGGGAAATTCACCCCTCCACTTT

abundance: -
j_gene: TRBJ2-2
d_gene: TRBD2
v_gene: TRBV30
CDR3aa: CAWRLAGAVANTGELFF
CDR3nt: TGTGCCTGGAGATTAGCGGGAGCGGTTGCGAACACCGGGGAGCTGTTTTTT

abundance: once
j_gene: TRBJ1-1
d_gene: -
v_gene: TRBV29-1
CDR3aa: CSVLERSGVQGIRIEAFF
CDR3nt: TGCAGCGTTCTAGAAAGATCAGGGGTACAAGGCATACGTATTGAAGCTTTCTTT

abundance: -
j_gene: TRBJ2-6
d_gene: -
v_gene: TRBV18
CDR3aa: CASSENLQGAGANVLTF
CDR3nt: TGTGCCAGCTCAGAGAATCTACAGGGCGCTGGGGCCAACGTCCTGACTTTC

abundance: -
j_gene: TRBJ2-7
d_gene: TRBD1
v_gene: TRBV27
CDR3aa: CASSRLFRGRIGEQYF
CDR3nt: TGTGCCAGCAGTCGCCTTTTTAGGGGGCGGATAGGCGAGCAGTACTTC

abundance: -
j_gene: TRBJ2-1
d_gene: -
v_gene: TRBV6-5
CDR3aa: CASREGIYNEQFF
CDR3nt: TGTGCCAGCAGGGAGGGTATCTACAATGAGCAGTTCTTC

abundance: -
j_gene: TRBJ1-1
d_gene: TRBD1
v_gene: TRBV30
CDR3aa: CACPRQGTTEAFF
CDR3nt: TGTGCCTGTCCCAGACAGGGAACCACTGAAGCTTTCTTT

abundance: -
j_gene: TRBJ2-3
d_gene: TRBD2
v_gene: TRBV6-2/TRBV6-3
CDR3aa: CASSYSGGSDTQYF
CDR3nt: TGTGCCAGCAGTTACTCGGGGGGGTCAGATACGCAGTATTTT

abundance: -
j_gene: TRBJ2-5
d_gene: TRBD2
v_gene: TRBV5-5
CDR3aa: CASSLGGGSETQYF
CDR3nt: TGTGCCAGCAGCTTGGGTGGCGGGAGTGAGACCCAGTACTTC

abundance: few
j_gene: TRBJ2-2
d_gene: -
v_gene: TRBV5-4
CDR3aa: CASRPGLNTGELFF
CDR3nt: TGTGCCAGCAGACCCGGACTAAACACCGGGGAGCTGTTTTTT

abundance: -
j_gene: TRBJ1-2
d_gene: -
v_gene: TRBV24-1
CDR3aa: CATSDLLPRYRNYGYTF
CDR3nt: TGTGCCACCAGTGATTTGCTCCCGCGCTACAGAAACTATGGCTACACCTTC

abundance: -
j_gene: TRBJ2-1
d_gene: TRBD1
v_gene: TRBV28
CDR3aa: CASSLPPGQGVNEQFF
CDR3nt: TGTGCCAGCAGTTTACCCCCGGGACAGGGGGTCAATGAGCAGTTCTTC

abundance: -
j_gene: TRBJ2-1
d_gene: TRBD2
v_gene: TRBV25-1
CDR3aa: CASSRREAEQFF
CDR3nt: TGTGCCAGCAGCAGGCGGGAGGCTGAGCAGTTCTTC

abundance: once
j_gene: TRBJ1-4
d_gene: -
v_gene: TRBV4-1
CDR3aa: CASSQAGINEKLFF
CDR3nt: TGCGCCAGCAGCCAAGCAGGGATTAATGAAAAACTGTTTTTT

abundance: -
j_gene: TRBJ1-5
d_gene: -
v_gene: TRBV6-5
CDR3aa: CASSYELNQPQHF
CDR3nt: TGTGCCAGCAGTTATGAGCTCAATCAGCCCCAGCATTTT

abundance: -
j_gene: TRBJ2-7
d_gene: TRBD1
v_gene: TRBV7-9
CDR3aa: CASSSLTRGRGTYEQYF
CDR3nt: TGTGCCAGCAGCTCACTGACCAGGGGGCGCGGAACCTACGAGCAGTACTTC

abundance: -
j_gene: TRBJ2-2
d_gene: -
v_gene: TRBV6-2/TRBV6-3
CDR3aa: CASSYHLPVPYTGELFF
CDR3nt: TGTGCCAGCAGTTACCACCTCCCGGTTCCTTACACCGGGGAGCTGTTTTTT

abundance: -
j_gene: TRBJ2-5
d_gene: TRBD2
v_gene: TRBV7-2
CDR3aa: CASSLVPAGGSKETQYF
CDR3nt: TGTGCCAGCAGCTTAGTTCCAGCGGGAGGATCAAAAGAGACCCAGTACTTC

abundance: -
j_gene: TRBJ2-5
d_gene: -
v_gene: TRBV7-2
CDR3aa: CASSLGDQETQYF
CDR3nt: TGTGCCAGCAGCTTGGGAGACCAAGAGACCCAGTACTTC

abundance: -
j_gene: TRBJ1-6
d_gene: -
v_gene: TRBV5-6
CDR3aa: CASSFGEGSPLHF
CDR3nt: TGTGCCAGCAGCTTCGGGGAAGGTTCACCCCTCCACTTT

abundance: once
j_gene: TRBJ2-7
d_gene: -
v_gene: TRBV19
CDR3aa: CASSLDRSYEQYF
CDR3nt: TGTGCCAGTAGTCTTGACAGGTCCTACGAGCAGTACTTC

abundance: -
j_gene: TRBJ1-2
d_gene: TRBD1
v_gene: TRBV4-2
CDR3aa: CASSQPGDRGSNYGYTF
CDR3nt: TGTGCCAGCAGCCAGCCGGGGGACAGGGGCTCGAACTATGGCTACACCTTC

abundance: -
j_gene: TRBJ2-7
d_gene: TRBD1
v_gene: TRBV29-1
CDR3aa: CSAGGTGAFSSYEQYF
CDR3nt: TGCAGCGCCGGAGGGACAGGGGCCTTTAGCTCCTACGAGCAGTACTTC

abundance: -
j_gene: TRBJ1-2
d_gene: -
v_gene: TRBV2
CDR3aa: CASSELGRDYGYTF
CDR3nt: TGTGCCAGCAGTGAATTGGGTCGGGACTATGGCTACACCTTC

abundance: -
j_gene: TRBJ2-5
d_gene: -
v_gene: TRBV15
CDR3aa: CATSRETPLETQYF
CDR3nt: TGTGCCACCAGCAGAGAGACTCCTCTAGAGACCCAGTACTTC

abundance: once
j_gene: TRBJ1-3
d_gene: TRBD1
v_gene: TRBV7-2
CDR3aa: CASSPSNDRVNTIYF
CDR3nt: TGTGCCAGCAGCCCATCCAATGACAGGGTAAACACCATATATTTT

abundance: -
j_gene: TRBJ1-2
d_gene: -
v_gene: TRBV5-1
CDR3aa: CASTQDPNYGYTF
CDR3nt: TGCGCCAGCACCCAGGATCCTAACTATGGCTACACCTTC

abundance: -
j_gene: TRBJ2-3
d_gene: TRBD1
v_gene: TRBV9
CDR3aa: CASSVGEGAIFADTQYF
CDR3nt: TGTGCCAGCAGCGTAGGAGAGGGGGCTATTTTCGCAGATACGCAGTATTTT

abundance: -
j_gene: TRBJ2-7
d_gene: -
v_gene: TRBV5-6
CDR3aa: CASSSTYEQYF
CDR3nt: TGTGCCAGCAGCTCTACCTACGAGCAGTACTTC

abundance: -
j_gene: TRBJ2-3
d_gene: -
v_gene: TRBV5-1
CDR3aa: CASSLGGSESTDTQYF
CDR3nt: TGCGCCAGCAGCTTGGGAGGGTCCGAGAGCACAGATACGCAGTATTTT

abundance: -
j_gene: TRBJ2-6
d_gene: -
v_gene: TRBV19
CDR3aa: CASSIGRGVSGANVLTF
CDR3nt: TGTGCCAGTAGTATCGGCAGGGGGGTCTCTGGGGCCAACGTCCTGACTTTC

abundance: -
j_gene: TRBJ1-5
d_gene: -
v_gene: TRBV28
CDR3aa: CASSAEGGGNQPQHF
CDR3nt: TGTGCCAGCAGCGCGGAGGGTGGGGGCAATCAGCCCCAGCATTTT

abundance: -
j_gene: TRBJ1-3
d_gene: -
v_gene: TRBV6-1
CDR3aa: CASSAFGQNSGNTIYF
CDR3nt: TGTGCCAGCAGTGCTTTTGGACAAAACTCTGGAAACACCATATATTTT

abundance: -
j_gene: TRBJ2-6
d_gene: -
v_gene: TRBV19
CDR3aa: CASSGDGYSGANVLTF
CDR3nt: TGTGCCAGTAGTGGAGACGGATACTCTGGGGCCAACGTCCTGACTTTC

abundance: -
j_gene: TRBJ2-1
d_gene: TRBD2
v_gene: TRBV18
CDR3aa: CASSPPTSGYNEQFF
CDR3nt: TGTGCCAGCTCACCACCGACTAGCGGCTACAATGAGCAGTTCTTC

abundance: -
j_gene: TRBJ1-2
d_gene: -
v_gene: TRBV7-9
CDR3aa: CASSLALTVNGYTF
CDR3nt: TGTGCCAGCAGCTTAGCGTTGACAGTCAATGGCTACACCTTC

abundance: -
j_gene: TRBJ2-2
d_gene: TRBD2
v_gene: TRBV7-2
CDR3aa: CASSISTSLTGELFF
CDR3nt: TGTGCCAGCAGCATATCGACTAGCTTGACCGGGGAGCTGTTTTTT

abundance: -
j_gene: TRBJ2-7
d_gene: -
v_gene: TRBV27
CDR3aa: CASSLEFGYEQYF
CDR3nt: TGTGCCAGCAGTTTAGAGTTCGGGTACGAGCAGTACTTC

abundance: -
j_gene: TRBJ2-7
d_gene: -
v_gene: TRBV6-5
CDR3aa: CASSYNTGSEQYF
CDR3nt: TGTGCCAGCAGTTATAACACAGGGAGCGAGCAGTACTTC

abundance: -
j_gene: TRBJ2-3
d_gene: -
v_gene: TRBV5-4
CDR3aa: CASSLQLASTDTQYF
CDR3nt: TGTGCCAGCAGCTTGCAATTAGCTAGCACAGATACGCAGTATTTT

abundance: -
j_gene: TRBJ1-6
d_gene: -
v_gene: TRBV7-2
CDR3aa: CASSFYRSSYNSPLHF
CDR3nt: TGTGCCAGCAGCTTCTACAGAAGCTCCTATAATTCACCCCTCCACTTT

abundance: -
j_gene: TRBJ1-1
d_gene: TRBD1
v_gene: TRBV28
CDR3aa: CASSGQVLEAFF
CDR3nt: TGTGCCAGCAGTGGACAGGTCCTTGAAGCTTTCTTT

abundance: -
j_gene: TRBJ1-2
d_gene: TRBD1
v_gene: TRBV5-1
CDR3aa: CASSFGQEGYGYTF
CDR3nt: TGCGCCAGCAGCTTTGGACAGGAGGGCTATGGCTACACCTTC